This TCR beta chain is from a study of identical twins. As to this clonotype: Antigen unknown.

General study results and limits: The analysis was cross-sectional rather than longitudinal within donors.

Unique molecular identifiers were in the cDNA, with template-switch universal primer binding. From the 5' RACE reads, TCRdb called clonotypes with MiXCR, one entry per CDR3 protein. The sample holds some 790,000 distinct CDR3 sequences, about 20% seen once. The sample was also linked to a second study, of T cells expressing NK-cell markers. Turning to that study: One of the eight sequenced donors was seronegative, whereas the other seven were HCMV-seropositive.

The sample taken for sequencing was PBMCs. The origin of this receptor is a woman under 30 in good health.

The CDR3 DNA reads TGTGCCAGCAGCTCCCCGGGACTAGCGGTAGAGACCCAGTACTTC. This sequence encodes CASSSPGLAVETQYF. The chain combines TRBV7-8 with TRBJ2-5, with TRBD2 identical over 11 bases. Germline V lookup: CDR1 SGHVS, CDR2 FQNEAQ. The CDR3 spans 15 residues. V dropped 4 bases and J dropped 4; count of bases not matched to a gene: 5.